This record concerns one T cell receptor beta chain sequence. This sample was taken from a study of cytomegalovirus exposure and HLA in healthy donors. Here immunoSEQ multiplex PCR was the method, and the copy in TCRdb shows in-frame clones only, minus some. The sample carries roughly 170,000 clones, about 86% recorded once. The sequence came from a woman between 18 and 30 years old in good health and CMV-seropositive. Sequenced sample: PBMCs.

DNA for the CDR3: TGTGCCAGCAGTGTCAGGGGACTAGCGGCGAACACCGGGGAGCTGTTTTTT. Translation gives CASSVRGLAANTGELFF. The gene calls are TRBV6-1 and TRBJ2-2; 11 bases fit TRBD2. Germline CDR1 is MNHNS and CDR2 is SASEGT. The CDR3 covers 17 residues. With V trimmed by 4 bases and J by 0 bases, 4 bases remained unmatched.